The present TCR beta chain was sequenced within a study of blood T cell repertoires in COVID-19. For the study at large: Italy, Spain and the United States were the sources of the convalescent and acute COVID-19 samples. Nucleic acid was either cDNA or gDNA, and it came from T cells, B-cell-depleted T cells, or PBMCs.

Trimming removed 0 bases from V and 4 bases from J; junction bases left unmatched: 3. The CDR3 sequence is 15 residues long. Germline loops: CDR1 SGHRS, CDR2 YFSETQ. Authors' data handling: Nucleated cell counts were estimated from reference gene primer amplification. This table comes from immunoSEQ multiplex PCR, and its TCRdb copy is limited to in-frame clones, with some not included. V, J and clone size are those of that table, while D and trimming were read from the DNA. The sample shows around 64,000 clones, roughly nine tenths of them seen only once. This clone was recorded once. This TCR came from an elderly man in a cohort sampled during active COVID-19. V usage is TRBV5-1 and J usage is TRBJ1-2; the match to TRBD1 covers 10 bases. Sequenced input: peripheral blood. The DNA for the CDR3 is TGCGCCAGCAGCTTGGCCGGACAGGGGGTCTATGGCTACACCTTC. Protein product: CASSLAGQGVYGYTF.